The present T cell receptor (beta chain) was sequenced within a study of shared clonotypes between healthy human individuals. The study, taken as a whole, reports: About 5% was the fraction of naive CD4 clonotypes found shared across four donors. Naive subsets generally had larger estimated richness than memory subsets.

CD8 cells classed as naive were CD45RO-negative and positively selected for CCR7, excluding terminally differentiated effector memory CD45RA+ cells. Comment on this clone: The antigen is not known.

CDR1 and CDR2 from the germline V gene are SGHNT and YYREEE (reference sequence). V gave up 0 bases and J gave up 5 bases; unmatched junction bases: 7. The CDR3 has 16 amino acids. Measured with immunoSEQ multiplex PCR; TCRdb has only the in-frame clones, and not every one. Of fewer than 1 million clones in the sample, around 96% are singletons; the top ten hold over 0.2%. This clonotype was obtained from a man between 25 and 39 years old in good health. The V and J genes are TRBV5-4 and TRBJ2-2, with TRBD2 matching over 7 bases. Sequences were obtained from naive CD8+ T cells sorted from blood. CDR3 coding DNA: TGTGCCAGCAGCTTGGAATTAGCGGGCAGGACCGGGGAGCTGTTTTTT. Its protein product is CASSLELAGRTGELFF.